These T cell receptor beta chains were read from a single sample in a study of breast tumors, draining lymph nodes, adjacent tissues. Each CDR3 protein is one row after TCRdb ran MiXCR on the multiplex PCR reads. The sample comprises nearly 110,000 distinct CDR3 sequences, under 40% of which are singletons, and around 5.9% rests with the top ten. Sequenced material: axillary lymph node tissue. These receptors were taken from a female donor with breast cancer. Some clones in this sample may be carry-over from other donors' samples. Both conserved end residues are part of each CDR3. A D gene is named only where the DNA matches it firmly. Clone size is stated in some rows and not others, as once, few, many or a class when expanded.

CDR3 length: 14
J gene: TRBJ2-5
V gene: TRBV5-1
D gene: TRBD2
clone size: many
CDR3 DNA: TGCGCCAGCACGTCGACTAGCGGACAAGAGACCCAGTACTTC
CDR3 protein: CASTSTSGQETQYF

CDR3 length: 13
J gene: TRBJ1-1
V gene: TRBV19
D gene: NA
clone size: NA
CDR3 DNA: TGTGCCAGTAGTATCACAGGGTCCACTGAAGCTTTCTTT
CDR3 protein: CASSITGSTEAFF

CDR3 length: 16
J gene: TRBJ2-3
V gene: TRBV5-1
D gene: NA
clone size: many
CDR3 DNA: TGCGCCAGCAGCTCGCAGGGGTCCCCCGAAATAGATACGCAGTATTTT
CDR3 protein: CASSSQGSPEIDTQYF

CDR3 length: 11
J gene: TRBJ1-2
V gene: TRBV25-1
D gene: NA
clone size: NA
CDR3 DNA: TGTGCCAGCGGGGGGAGCTATGGCTACACCTTC
CDR3 protein: CASGGSYGYTF

CDR3 length: 13
J gene: TRBJ1-4
V gene: TRBV29-1
D gene: NA
clone size: NA
CDR3 DNA: TGCAGCGCCACAAGGACAGATAATGAAAAACTGTTTTTT
CDR3 protein: CSATRTDNEKLFF

CDR3 length: 12
J gene: TRBJ2-7
V gene: TRBV28
D gene: NA
clone size: many
CDR3 DNA: TGTGCCAGCAGTCAGGACCCCTACGAGCAGTACTTC
CDR3 protein: CASSQDPYEQYF

CDR3 length: 19
J gene: TRBJ2-6
V gene: TRBV5-6
D gene: TRBD2
clone size: many
CDR3 DNA: TGTGCCAGCAGCTTGGCGTTAGCGGGGGGCCGAGCTGGGGCCAACGTCCTGACTTTC
CDR3 protein: CASSLALAGGRAGANVLTF

CDR3 length: 11
J gene: TRBJ2-5
V gene: TRBV19
D gene: NA
clone size: many
CDR3 DNA: TGTGCCAGTACCGATCGGGAGACCCAGTACTTC
CDR3 protein: CASTDRETQYF

CDR3 length: 13
J gene: TRBJ1-2
V gene: TRBV19
D gene: TRBD1
clone size: many
CDR3 DNA: TGTGCCAGTAGTTACAGGGGGCAGGTTGACTACACCTTC
CDR3 protein: CASSYRGQVDYTF

CDR3 length: 15
J gene: TRBJ2-7
V gene: TRBV18
D gene: NA
clone size: many
CDR3 DNA: TGTGCCAGCTCACCACCGTCACCCTATATGTACGAGCAGTACTTC
CDR3 protein: CASSPPSPYMYEQYF

CDR3 length: 15
J gene: TRBJ1-4
V gene: TRBV5-4
D gene: TRBD1
clone size: many
CDR3 DNA: TGTGCCAGCAGTCAAGGGGGCACAACTAATGAAAAACTGTTTTTT
CDR3 protein: CASSQGGTTNEKLFF

CDR3 length: 15
J gene: TRBJ2-3
V gene: TRBV12-3/TRBV12-4
D gene: TRBD1
clone size: many
CDR3 DNA: TGTGCCAGCAGTAACGGACAGGGGGGGACAGATACGCAGTATTTT
CDR3 protein: CASSNGQGGTDTQYF

CDR3 length: 16
J gene: TRBJ2-7
V gene: TRBV20-1
D gene: TRBD2
clone size: many
CDR3 DNA: TGCAGTGCTACCCAAGGGACTAGCGGGAATTCCTACGAGCAGTACTTC
CDR3 protein: CSATQGTSGNSYEQYF

CDR3 length: 15
J gene: TRBJ2-1
V gene: TRBV19
D gene: TRBD2
clone size: many
CDR3 DNA: TGTGCCAGTAAACTAGCGGCCCTCTCCTACAATGAGCAGTTCTTC
CDR3 protein: CASKLAALSYNEQFF

CDR3 length: 14
J gene: TRBJ1-6
V gene: TRBV19
D gene: NA
clone size: many
CDR3 DNA: TGTGCCAGCAGAATAAAGGCGGGGGATTCACCCCTCCACTTT
CDR3 protein: CASRIKAGDSPLHF

CDR3 length: 15
J gene: TRBJ2-2
V gene: TRBV19
D gene: NA
clone size: many
CDR3 DNA: TGTGCCAGTAGTATAAGGTCAGGGGACACCGGGGAGCTGTTTTTT
CDR3 protein: CASSIRSGDTGELFF

CDR3 length: 12
J gene: TRBJ1-2
V gene: TRBV29-1
D gene: NA
clone size: many
CDR3 DNA: TGCAGCGTTGTACTAGGGGACTATGGCTACACCTTC
CDR3 protein: CSVVLGDYGYTF

CDR3 length: 13
J gene: TRBJ1-1
V gene: TRBV30
D gene: NA
clone size: few
CDR3 DNA: TGTGCCTGGAGTGACGGGCGGAACACTGAAGCTTTCTTT
CDR3 protein: CAWSDGRNTEAFF

CDR3 length: 14
J gene: TRBJ2-3
V gene: TRBV14
D gene: NA
clone size: many
CDR3 DNA: TGTGCCAGCAGCCCCGGGGGGCCTTGGGATACGCAGTATTTT
CDR3 protein: CASSPGGPWDTQYF

CDR3 length: 15
J gene: TRBJ2-2
V gene: TRBV5-1
D gene: NA
clone size: many
CDR3 DNA: TGCGCCAGCAGCCCCCTAGGAAAGAACACCGGGGAGCTGTTTTTT
CDR3 protein: CASSPLGKNTGELFF

CDR3 length: 13
J gene: TRBJ2-3
V gene: TRBV20-1
D gene: TRBD2
clone size: many
CDR3 DNA: TGCAGTGCCGGGACTACCAACACAGATACGCAGTATTTT
CDR3 protein: CSAGTTNTDTQYF

CDR3 length: 17
J gene: TRBJ1-2
V gene: TRBV5-1
D gene: TRBD1
clone size: many
CDR3 DNA: TGCGCCAGCAGCTTGGCCGTACGAAACTCCAGGGGGCGCGGCTACACCTTC
CDR3 protein: CASSLAVRNSRGRGYTF

CDR3 length: 12
J gene: TRBJ1-6
V gene: TRBV19
D gene: TRBD1
clone size: many
CDR3 DNA: TGTGCCAGTCGGACAGGGGGTTCACCCCTCCACTTT
CDR3 protein: CASRTGGSPLHF

CDR3 length: 15
J gene: TRBJ1-5
V gene: TRBV6-5
D gene: TRBD1
clone size: many
CDR3 DNA: TGTGCCAGCAGTAACGGACAGGGGGCCAGGCAGCCCCAGCATTTT
CDR3 protein: CASSNGQGARQPQHF

CDR3 length: 12
J gene: TRBJ1-2
V gene: TRBV7-8
D gene: TRBD1
clone size: many
CDR3 DNA: TGTGCCAGCAGCTTGGGACAGGGTGGCTACACCTTC
CDR3 protein: CASSLGQGGYTF

CDR3 length: 15
J gene: TRBJ1-4
V gene: TRBV3-1
D gene: NA
clone size: NA
CDR3 DNA: TGCGCCAGCAGCCAAGATAGGGGCGCGAATGAAAAACTGTTTTTT
CDR3 protein: CASSQDRGANEKLFF

CDR3 length: 13
J gene: TRBJ2-7
V gene: TRBV2
D gene: NA
clone size: many
CDR3 DNA: TGTGCCAGCAGTGGACCGCCCTCCTACGAGCAGTACTTC
CDR3 protein: CASSGPPSYEQYF

CDR3 length: 13
J gene: TRBJ1-4
V gene: TRBV7-6
D gene: NA
clone size: NA
CDR3 DNA: TGTGCCAGCAGCTTAAACCCCGGGGAAAAACTGTTTTTT
CDR3 protein: CASSLNPGEKLFF

CDR3 length: 11
J gene: TRBJ1-2
V gene: TRBV29-1
D gene: NA
clone size: NA
CDR3 DNA: TGCAGCGTTAGGGATGCGGGAGGCTACACCTTC
CDR3 protein: CSVRDAGGYTF

CDR3 length: 14
J gene: TRBJ2-5
V gene: TRBV7-3
D gene: NA
clone size: many
CDR3 DNA: TGTGCCAGCAGCTTAAGGGGGCCCCAAGAGACCCAGTGCTTC
CDR3 protein: CASSLRGPQETQCF

CDR3 length: 18
J gene: TRBJ2-7
V gene: TRBV11-2
D gene: NA
clone size: many
CDR3 DNA: TGTGCCAGCAGCTCGGGGAAAACGGACAGATTCGCGTCCTACGAGCAGTACTTC
CDR3 protein: CASSSGKTDRFASYEQYF

CDR3 length: 15
J gene: TRBJ2-5
V gene: TRBV20-1
D gene: NA
clone size: many
CDR3 DNA: TGCAGTGCCAGTCTTCGGGGGCGTTTCCAAGAGACCCAGTACTTC
CDR3 protein: CSASLRGRFQETQYF

CDR3 length: 17
J gene: TRBJ1-5
V gene: TRBV15
D gene: NA
clone size: many
CDR3 DNA: TGTGCCACCAGCAGAGTGGGCACAGGGATTGTCAATCAGCCCCAGCATTTT
CDR3 protein: CATSRVGTGIVNQPQHF

CDR3 length: 16
J gene: TRBJ1-3
V gene: TRBV12-3/TRBV12-4
D gene: NA
clone size: many
CDR3 DNA: TGTGCCAGCAGTTTCCGGCGGGGGCTGGTAGGAAACACCATATATTTT
CDR3 protein: CASSFRRGLVGNTIYF

CDR3 length: 16
J gene: TRBJ2-1
V gene: TRBV4-2
D gene: TRBD2
clone size: NA
CDR3 DNA: TGTGCCAGCAGCGAAGGACTAGCGGGGGGCGACAATGAGCAGTTCTTC
CDR3 protein: CASSEGLAGGDNEQFF

CDR3 length: 18
J gene: TRBJ2-1
V gene: TRBV24-1
D gene: NA
clone size: once
CDR3 DNA: TGTGCCACCAGTGAAACTTTACCGGGACTCGATAACTACAATGAGCAGTTCTTC
CDR3 protein: CATSETLPGLDNYNEQFF

CDR3 length: 14
J gene: TRBJ1-2
V gene: TRBV6-6
D gene: TRBD1
clone size: many
CDR3 DNA: TGTGCCAGCATTACCGGGACAGGCTTCTATGGCTACACCTTC
CDR3 protein: CASITGTGFYGYTF

CDR3 length: 14
J gene: TRBJ2-1
V gene: TRBV28
D gene: NA
clone size: few
CDR3 DNA: TGTGCCAGCAGTTTAACCGGGCGATACAATGAGCAGTTCTTC
CDR3 protein: CASSLTGRYNEQFF

CDR3 length: 16
J gene: TRBJ2-5
V gene: TRBV7-2
D gene: TRBD2
clone size: many
CDR3 DNA: TGTGCCAGCAGCCCCCCCTGGCTAGCGGGGGGAGAGACCCAGTACTTC
CDR3 protein: CASSPPWLAGGETQYF